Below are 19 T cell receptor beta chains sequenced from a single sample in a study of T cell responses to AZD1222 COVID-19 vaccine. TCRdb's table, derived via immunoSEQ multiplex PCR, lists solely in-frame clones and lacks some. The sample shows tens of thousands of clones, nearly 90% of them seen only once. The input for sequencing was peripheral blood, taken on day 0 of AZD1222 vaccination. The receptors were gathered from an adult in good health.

The CDR3 spells CASSKSLAGGLGDTQYF. The CDR3 coding sequence is TGTGCCAGCAGCAAAAGTCTAGCGGGGGGGCTAGGAGATACGCAGTATTTT. This chain uses TRBV9 with TRBJ2-3, with 12 nucleotides matching TRBD2. The V gene's germline CDR1 is SGDLS and CDR2 YYNGEE. The CDR3 runs to 17 residues. With V trimmed by 4 bases and J by 5 bases, 11 bases remained unmatched.

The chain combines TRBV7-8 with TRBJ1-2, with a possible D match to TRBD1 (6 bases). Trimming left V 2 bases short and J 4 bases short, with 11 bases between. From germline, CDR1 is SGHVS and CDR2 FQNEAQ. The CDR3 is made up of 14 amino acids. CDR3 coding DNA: TGTGCCAGCAGCTTAATTGGGGGCGGCTATGGCTACACCTTC. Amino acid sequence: CASSLIGGGYGYTF.

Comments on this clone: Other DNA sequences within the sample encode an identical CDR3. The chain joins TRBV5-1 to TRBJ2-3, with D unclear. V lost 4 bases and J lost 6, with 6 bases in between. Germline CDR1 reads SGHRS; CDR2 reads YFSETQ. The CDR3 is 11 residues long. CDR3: CASSLSDTQYF. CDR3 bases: TGCGCCAGCAGCCTATCTGATACGCAGTATTTT.

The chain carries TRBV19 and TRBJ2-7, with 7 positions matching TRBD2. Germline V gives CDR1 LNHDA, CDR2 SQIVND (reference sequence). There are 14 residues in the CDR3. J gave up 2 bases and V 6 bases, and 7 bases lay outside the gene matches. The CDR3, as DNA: TGTGCCAGTAGAAGAGCGGGGTCCACCTACGAGCAGTACTTC. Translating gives CASRRAGSTYEQYF.

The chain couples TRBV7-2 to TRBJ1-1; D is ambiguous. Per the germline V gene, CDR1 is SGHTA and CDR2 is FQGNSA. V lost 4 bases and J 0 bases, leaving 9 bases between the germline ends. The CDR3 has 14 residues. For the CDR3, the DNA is TGTGCCAGCAGCTCGGTGATGATGAACACTGAAGCTTTCTTT. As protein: CASSSVMMNTEAFF.

CDR3 loop: CASSLAPVQFF. The CDR3 nucleotides read TGTGCCAGCAGCTTAGCCCCAGTGCAGTTCTTC. This chain uses TRBV11-1 with TRBJ2-1, with D unclear. Trimming removed 0 bases at V and 12 bases at J, with 6 bases between. The germline V gene encodes CDR1 SGHAT and CDR2 FQDESV (reference sequence). The CDR3 spans 11 residues. The variable domain in full, completed from reference TRBV11-1 and TRBJ2-1, reads EAEVAQSPRYKITEKSQAVAFWCDPISGHATLYWYRQILGQGPELLVQFQDESVVDDSQLPKDRFSAERLKGVDSTLKIQPAELGDSAMYLCASSLAPVQFFGPGTRLTVL.

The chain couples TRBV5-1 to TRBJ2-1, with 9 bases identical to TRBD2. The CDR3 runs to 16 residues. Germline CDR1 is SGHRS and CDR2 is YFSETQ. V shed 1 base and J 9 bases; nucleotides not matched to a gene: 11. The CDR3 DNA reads TGCGCCAGCAGCTTGCTCGGCGGGGGGGCAGGGGTTGAGCAGTTCTTC. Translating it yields CASSLLGGGAGVEQFF.

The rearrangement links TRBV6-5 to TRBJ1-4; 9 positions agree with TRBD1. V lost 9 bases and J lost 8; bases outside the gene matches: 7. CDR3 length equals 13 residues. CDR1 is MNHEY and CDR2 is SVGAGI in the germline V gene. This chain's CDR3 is CASRDRAFEKLFF. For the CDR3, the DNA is TGTGCCAGTCGGGACAGGGCCTTCGAAAAACTGTTTTTT.

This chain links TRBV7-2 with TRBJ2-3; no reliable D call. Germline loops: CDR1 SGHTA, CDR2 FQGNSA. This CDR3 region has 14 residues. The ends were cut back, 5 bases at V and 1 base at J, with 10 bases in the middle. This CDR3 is CASSPSTGTDTQYF. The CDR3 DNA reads TGTGCCAGCAGCCCGTCGACTGGCACAGATACGCAGTATTTT. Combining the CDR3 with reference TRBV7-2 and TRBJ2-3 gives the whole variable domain GAGVSQSPSNKVTEKGKDVELRCDPISGHTALYWYRQSLGQGLEFLIYFQGNSAPDKSGLPSDRFSAERTGGSVSTLTIQRTQQEDSAVYLCASSPSTGTDTQYFGPGTRLTVL.

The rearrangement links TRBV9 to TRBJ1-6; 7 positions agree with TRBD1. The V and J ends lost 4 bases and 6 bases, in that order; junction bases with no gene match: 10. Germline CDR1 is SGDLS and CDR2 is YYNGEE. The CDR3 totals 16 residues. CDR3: CASSMEGQVSNSPLHF. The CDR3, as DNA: TGTGCCAGCAGCATGGAAGGACAGGTCTCTAATTCACCCCTCCACTTT.

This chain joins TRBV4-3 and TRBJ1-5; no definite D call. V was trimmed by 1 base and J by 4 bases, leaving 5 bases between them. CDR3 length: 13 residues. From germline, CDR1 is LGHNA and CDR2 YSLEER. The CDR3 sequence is CASSQAENQPQHF. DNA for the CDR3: TGCGCCAGCAGCCAAGCAGAAAATCAGCCCCAGCATTTT.

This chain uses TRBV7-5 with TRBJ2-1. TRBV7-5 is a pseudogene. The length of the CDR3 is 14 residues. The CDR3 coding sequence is TGTGCCAGAAGCTTAACCCATTGGACCAATGAGCAGTTCTTC. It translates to CARSLTHWTNEQFF.

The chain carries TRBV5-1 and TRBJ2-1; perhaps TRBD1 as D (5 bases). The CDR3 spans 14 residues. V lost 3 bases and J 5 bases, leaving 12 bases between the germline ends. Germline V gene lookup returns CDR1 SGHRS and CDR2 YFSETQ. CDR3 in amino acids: CASSWTSPDNEQFF. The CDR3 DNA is TGCGCCAGCAGCTGGACAAGTCCCGACAATGAGCAGTTCTTC.

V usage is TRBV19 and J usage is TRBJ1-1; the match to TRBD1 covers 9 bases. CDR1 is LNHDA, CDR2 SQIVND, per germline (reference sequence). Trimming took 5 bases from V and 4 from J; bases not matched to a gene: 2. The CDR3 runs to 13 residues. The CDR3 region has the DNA TGTGCCAGTAGTTCGACAGGGGGCACTGAAGCTTTCTTT. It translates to CASSSTGGTEAFF.

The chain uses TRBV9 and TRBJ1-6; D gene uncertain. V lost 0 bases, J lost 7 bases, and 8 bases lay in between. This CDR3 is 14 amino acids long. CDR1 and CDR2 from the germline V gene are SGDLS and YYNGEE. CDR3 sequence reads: CASSVGAENSPLHF. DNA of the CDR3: TGTGCCAGCAGCGTAGGGGCAGAGAATTCACCCCTCCACTTT.

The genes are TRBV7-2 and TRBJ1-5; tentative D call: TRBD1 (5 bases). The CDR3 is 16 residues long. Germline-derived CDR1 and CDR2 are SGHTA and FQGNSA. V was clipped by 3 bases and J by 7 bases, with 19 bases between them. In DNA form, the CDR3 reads TGTGCCAGCAGCTTTGGCAGGGAAGTCTCGTGGCAGCCCCAGCATTTT. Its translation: CASSFGREVSWQPQHF.

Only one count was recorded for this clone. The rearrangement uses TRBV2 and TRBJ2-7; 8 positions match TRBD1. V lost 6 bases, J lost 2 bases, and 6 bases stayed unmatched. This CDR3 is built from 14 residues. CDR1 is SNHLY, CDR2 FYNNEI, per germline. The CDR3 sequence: CASSLGQGAYEQYF. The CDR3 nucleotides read TGTGCCAGCAGCTTAGGACAGGGCGCCTACGAGCAGTACTTC.

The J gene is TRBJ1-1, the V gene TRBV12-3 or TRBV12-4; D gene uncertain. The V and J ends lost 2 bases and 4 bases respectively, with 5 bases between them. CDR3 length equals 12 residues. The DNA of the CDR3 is TGTGCCAGCAGTTTATCGGGCACTGAAGCTTTCTTT. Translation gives CASSLSGTEAFF.

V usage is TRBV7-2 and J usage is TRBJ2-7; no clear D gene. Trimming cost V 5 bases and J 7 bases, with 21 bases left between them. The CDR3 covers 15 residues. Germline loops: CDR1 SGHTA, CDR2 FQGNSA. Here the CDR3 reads CASSPTDRKVEEQYF. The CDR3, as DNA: TGTGCCAGCAGCCCTACGGATAGGAAGGTAGAGGAGCAGTACTTC.